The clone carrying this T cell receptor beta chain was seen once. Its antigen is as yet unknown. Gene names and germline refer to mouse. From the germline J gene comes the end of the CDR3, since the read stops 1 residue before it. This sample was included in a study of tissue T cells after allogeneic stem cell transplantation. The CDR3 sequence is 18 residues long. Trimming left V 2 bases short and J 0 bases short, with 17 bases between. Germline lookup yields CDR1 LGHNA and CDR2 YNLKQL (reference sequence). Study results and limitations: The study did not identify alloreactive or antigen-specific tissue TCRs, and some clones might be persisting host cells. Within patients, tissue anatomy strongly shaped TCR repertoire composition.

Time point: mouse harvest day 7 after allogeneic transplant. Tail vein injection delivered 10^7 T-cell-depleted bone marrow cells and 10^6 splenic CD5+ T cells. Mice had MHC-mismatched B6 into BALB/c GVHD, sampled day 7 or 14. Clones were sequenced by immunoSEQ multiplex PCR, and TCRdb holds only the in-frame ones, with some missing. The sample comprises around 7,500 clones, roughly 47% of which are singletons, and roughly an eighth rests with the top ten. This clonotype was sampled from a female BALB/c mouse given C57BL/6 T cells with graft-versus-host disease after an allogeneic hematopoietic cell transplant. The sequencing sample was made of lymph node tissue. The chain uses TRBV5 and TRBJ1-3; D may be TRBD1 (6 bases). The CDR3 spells CASSQKSSGTTSGNTLYF. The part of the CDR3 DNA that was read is TGTGCCAGCAGCCAAAAATCATCCGGGACAACTTCTGGAAATACGCTCTAT.